This is a list of T cell receptor beta chains from one sample in a study of shared clonotypes between healthy human individuals. TCRdb's copy holds only in-frame clones and misses some; the assay was immunoSEQ multiplex PCR. The data contain about 2.3 million clones, 93% of them singletons. Material for sequencing was naive CD4+ T cells from PBMCs. Every receptor here comes from a man aged 18 to 30 in good health. Some clones in this sample may be carry-over from other donors' samples. Each CDR3 is given with its conserved first and last residue. The D gene is left open where the match is weak.

TRBV6-1,14,-,TRBJ2-1,CASSDWGSYNEQFF
TRBV4-3,18,-,TRBJ2-1,CASSPNPLGPLGFNEQFF
TRBV9,14,-,TRBJ1-3,CASSVWVSGNTIYF
TRBV28,14,TRBD1,TRBJ1-2,CASNLQGVNYGYTF
TRBV6-5,15,-,TRBJ2-3,CASTLGASSTDTQYF
TRBV11-2,12,-,TRBJ1-4,CASSPVDEKLFF
TRBV28,13,-,TRBJ2-5,CASSSISRETQYF
TRBV10-1,17,TRBD2,TRBJ2-2,CASSPYTSGSYTGELFF
TRBV7-8,17,-,TRBJ2-2,CASSSRAGLANTGELFF
TRBV10-1,15,-,TRBJ2-2,CASSDEGANTGELFF